This T cell receptor (beta chain) derives from a study of response to subunit inactivated influenza vaccine (dated by TCRdb to 2016 to 2018). About the investigation overall: To follow how T cells responded to a trivalent subunit inactivated influenza vaccine, the researchers relied on deep quantitative profiling of the T cell receptor repertoire. Overall results and qualifications from the work: The authors suggested that each seasonal influenza vaccination may recruit only a limited number of new T cells.

V and J lose 1 base and 3 bases, and a span of 10 bases separates them. Its CDR3 holds 14 amino acids, cysteine through phenylalanine. The CDR3 DNA has 42 bases and is translated from base 1. As for this clonotype: Its antigen is unknown. The input lacks base qualities; no much larger clone sits a single base away.

The library was generated by RT-PCR. Sequenced using an Illumina HiSeq 2500. TCRdb's own reprocessing of the public reads used fastp at Q25 and MiXCR and kept productive beta chains. Rows with a matching CDR3 protein are joined into one entry that keeps the most common DNA and genes. Counted in this sample were roughly 620,000 distinct CDR3 sequences; approximately 10% of them appeared once. Approximately 9.9% of the sample comes from the top ten. In addition, the sample was reused for a study of T cells expressing NK-cell markers. The second study, in turn, reports: TCR beta cDNA libraries were made by 5'RACE template switching that added a universal primer site and unique molecular identifiers. In sorted CD3+CD56+NKG2C+, CD3+CD56+NKG2C- and CD3+CD56-NKG2C+ T-cell subsets from 8 or 9 donors, TCR beta-chain repertoires were profiled. Among the eight sequenced donors, only one was HCMV-seronegative, while the other seven were HCMV-seropositive. In several experiments an anti-gammadeltaTCR antibody was added to restrict sorting to alphabetaTCR-expressing T cells. In six donors, the dominant CD3+CD56+NKG2C+ clonotypes were among the top 10 CD8+ clonotypes and accounted for roughly 1.0-8% of CD8+ T cells. Those dominant clonotypes were again the most abundant among CD3+CD56-NKG2C+ cells in a few donors, at roughly 28.3-65%. Whether the expanded NKG2C-expressing T cell clones were specific for HCMV antigens was left unclear. All eight donors whose samples were sequenced were randomly selected healthy volunteers, three of them men and five women. HCMV-specific IgG was detected in serum with a commercial ELISA kit to determine HCMV serostatus. Peripheral blood mononuclear cells were isolated from blood by Ficoll density gradient centrifugation. For about 6 donors, unsorted PBMC were also used to sequence bulk peripheral blood T-cell repertoires. Synthesis of cDNA was primed from the TCR beta constant segment and was followed by two consecutive PCR amplification steps. Illumina HiSeq 2000/2500, MiSeq or NextSeq was used to sequence libraries as 2 x 150 bp reads. Reads were demultiplexed and grouped by UMI with MIGEC, and clonotypes were assembled and quantified with MiTCR. To exclude erroneous sequences, only TCR cDNA sequences supported by at least two reads were retained. Downstream repertoire analysis used the tcR package, and clonotypes were matched across fractions by CDR3 nucleotide sequence plus V segment. Antigen specificity was annotated against VDJdb with VDJmatch, allowing one amino acid substitution in CDR3.

The V and J segments used are TRBV12-3 or TRBV12-4 and TRBJ2-7, and TRBD2 may be the D gene, going by 6 matching bases. This receptor was taken from a middle-aged man who received an inactivated influenza vaccine. Donor details come from another sample of the same person, matched by shared clones. The source was PBMCs from blood, collected on the day of vaccination. The DNA is TGTGCCAGCAGTTTAGAGGAGGGGATCTACGAGCAGTACTTC. It codes for CASSLEEGIYEQYF.